This TCR beta chain was identified in a study of cytomegalovirus exposure and HLA in healthy donors. Study conclusions and caveats: Rarity characterized most TCR sequences, yet some public TCRs appeared in many donors.

Trimming at V came to 5 bases and at J to 7 bases, leaving 6 bases not matched to a gene. The CDR3 loop spans 16 amino acids. CDR1 is SGHTA and CDR2 is FQGNSA in the germline V gene. The data were produced by immunoSEQ multiplex PCR, yet TCRdb's version contains in-frame clones alone and is incomplete. The sample contains 90,000 to 130,000 clones, approximately 89% of which appear only once. Note on this clone: The antigen remains unidentified.

The TCR sequence derives from a woman aged 18-29 years in good health and CMV-seronegative. Material for sequencing was PBMCs. J is TRBJ2-2 and V is TRBV7-2; 14 bases agree with TRBD2. CDR3 sequence: CASSGGTSGSVGELFF. The CDR3 region has the DNA TGTGCCAGCAGCGGGGGGACTAGCGGGAGTGTCGGGGAGCTGTTTTTT.